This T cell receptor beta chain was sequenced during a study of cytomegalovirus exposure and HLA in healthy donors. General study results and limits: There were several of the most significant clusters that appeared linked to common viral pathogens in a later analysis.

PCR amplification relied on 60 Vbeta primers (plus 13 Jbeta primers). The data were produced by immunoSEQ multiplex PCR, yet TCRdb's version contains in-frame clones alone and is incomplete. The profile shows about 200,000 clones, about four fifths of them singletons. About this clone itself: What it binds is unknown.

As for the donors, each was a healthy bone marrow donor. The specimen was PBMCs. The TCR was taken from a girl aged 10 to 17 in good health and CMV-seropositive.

The CDR3 region has the DNA TGCGCCAGCAGCTTGTCGTTGTCAGGGGGACCCCAAGAGACCCAGTACTTC. It translates to CASSLSLSGGPQETQYF. The chain carries TRBV5-1 and TRBJ2-5, with 7 positions matching TRBD1. V lost 1 base to trimming and J lost 1 base; unmatched junction nucleotides: 10. The CDR3 is 17 amino acids. CDR1 SGHRS and CDR2 YFSETQ come from the germline V gene.